This T cell receptor (beta chain) stems from a study of CXCR3-negative and CXCR3-positive naive CD8 T cells. Study-level results: Naive CXCR3-positive and CXCR3-negative cells shared TRBV-TRBJ usage; memory cells diverged. Naive cells that were CXCR3-positive had more hydrophobic TRB CDR3s (compared with CXCR3-negative naive cells). Comparably high diversity marked both naive subsets, whereas memory CD8+ cells had much lower diversity.

The libraries of TRB cDNA were prepared using 5' RACE with UMI labels. TCRdb re-called the 5' RACE reads; one entry per CDR3 protein, DNA not given. Reported are around 130,000 distinct CDR3 sequences; the ten largest clones contain 0.59%. Approximately 300,000 cells per CD8+ T cell subset were flow-sorted in triplicate. CD45RO-CCR7+CD27+CD95- characterized naive CD8+ T cells. The germline V gene encodes CDR1 SGDLS and CDR2 YYNGEE. CDR3 length equals 15 residues. About this clonotype: Its antigen remains unknown.

Sequencing was done on a sample of naive CXCR3+ CD8+ T cells from blood. Subset given: CD45RO-CCR7+CD27+CD95- naive CD8+ T cells expressing CXCR3 (TNR3+). The source of this sequence is a human donor in good health. Some clones in this sample may be carry-over from other donors' samples. The rearrangement uses TRBV9 and TRBJ2-1; the TRBD1 assignment by TCRdb is unverifiable without DNA. CDR3 region: CASSPGGVVFNEQFF.